There are a few counts of the clone carrying this T cell receptor (beta chain). What it binds is unknown. V shed 5 bases and J 1 base; nucleotides not matched to a gene: 7. This CDR3 has 16 residues. TCRdb independently ran MiXCR on the RACE reads; one entry per CDR3 protein. The repertoire includes around 130,000 distinct CDR3 sequences, roughly 10% of them detected once, and approximately 1.3% sits in the top ten. Noted time point: patch test 2, 6 weeks after DPC sensitization. Noted treatment: therapeutic diphenylcyclopropenone sensitization with weekly scalp DPC. The data were taken from a study of human T cells and chemical hapten exposure. Points from the study as a whole: Expanded TCR sets contained significantly more large CDR3 similarity clusters than controls.

Sequencing was performed on whole blood, taken in connection with sensitization to the hapten diphenylcyclopropenone (DPC). This chain connects TRBV12-3 or TRBV12-4 to TRBJ2-4; 8 bases are a match to TRBD2. This clonotype was sampled from a woman between 50 and 59 years old with alopecia areata. Some clones in this sample may be carry-over from other donors' samples. CDR3 protein: CASSPVAGSAKNIQYF. The CDR3 DNA follows: TGTGCCAGCAGTCCCGTAGCGGGATCGGCCAAAAACATTCAGTACTTC.